One T cell receptor (beta chain) is described in this entry. Its antigen is still unknown. This sample was included in a study of CD4 T cells in relation to SARS-CoV-2 and coronaviruses. Study context: TCR beta CDR3s were sequenced after approximately 9-day antigen culture of PBMCs.

The CDR3 loop spans 14 amino acids. V was shortened by 4 bases and J by 3 bases, with 13 bases between the two germline ends. Germline lookup yields CDR1 ENHRY and CDR2 SYGVKD. TCRdb's copy holds only in-frame clones and misses some; the assay was immunoSEQ multiplex PCR. This table has about 36,000 clones, around 80% appearing once. For roughly ten days, 85,000 to 100,000 sorted CD4+ cells grew with T cell-depleted PBMCs and CEF. The clonotype originates from an adult with COVID-19. The rearrangement links TRBV10-3 to TRBJ2-7, with D uncertain. The specimen was memory CD4+ T cells from PBMCs, cultured in vitro. CDR3 DNA sequence: TGTGCCATCAGTGGATTTGGCTTAAACTACGAGCAGTACTTC. This translates into CAISGFGLNYEQYF.